This T cell receptor (beta chain) came from a study of T cell responses to AZD1222 COVID-19 vaccine. Measured with immunoSEQ multiplex PCR; TCRdb has only the in-frame clones, and not every one. Of some 170,000 clones detected, approximately 93% appear once; the ten largest clones hold around 0.96%. On this clone: The sample carries other DNA sequences with the same CDR3.

CDR3 length equals 15 residues. Trimming cost V 0 bases and J 6 bases, with 13 bases left between them. Germline V gene sequence: CDR1 MGHRA, CDR2 YSYEKL. Source: peripheral blood, taken on day 0 of AZD1222 vaccination. The rearrangement links TRBV4-1 to TRBJ2-3; perhaps TRBD2 as D (7 bases). The TCR was taken from an adult in good health. The CDR3 loop is CASSQEGRGGDTQYF. Written as DNA, the CDR3 is TGCGCCAGCAGCCAAGAGGGCAGGGGAGGGGATACGCAGTATTTT.